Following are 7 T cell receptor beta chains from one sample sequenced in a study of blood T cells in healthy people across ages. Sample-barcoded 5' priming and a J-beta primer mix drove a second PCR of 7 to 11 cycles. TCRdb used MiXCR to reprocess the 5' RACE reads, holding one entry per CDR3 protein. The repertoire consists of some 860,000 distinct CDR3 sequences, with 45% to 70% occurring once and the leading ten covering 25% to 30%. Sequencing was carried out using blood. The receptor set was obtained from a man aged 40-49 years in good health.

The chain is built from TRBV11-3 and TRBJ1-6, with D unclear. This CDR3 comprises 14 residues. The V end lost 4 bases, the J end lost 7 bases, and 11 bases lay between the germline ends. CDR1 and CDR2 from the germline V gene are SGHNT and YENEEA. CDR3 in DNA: TGTGCCAGCAGCTACTCCCGACGGAATTCACCCCTCCACTTT. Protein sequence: CASSYSRRNSPLHF.

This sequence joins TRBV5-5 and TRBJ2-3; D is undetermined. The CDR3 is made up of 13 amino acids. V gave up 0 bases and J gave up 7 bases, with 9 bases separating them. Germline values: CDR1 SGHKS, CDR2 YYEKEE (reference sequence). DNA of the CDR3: TGTGCCAGCAGCTTGGCCGTCGAGTATACGCAGTATTTT. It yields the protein CASSLAVEYTQYF.

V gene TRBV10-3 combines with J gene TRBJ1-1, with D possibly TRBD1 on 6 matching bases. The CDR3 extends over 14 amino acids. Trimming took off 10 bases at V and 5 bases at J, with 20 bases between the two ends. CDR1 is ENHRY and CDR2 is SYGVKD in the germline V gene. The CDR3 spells CATRQGLGETEAFF. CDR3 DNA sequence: TGTGCCACGCGGCAGGGGCTGGGAGAAACTGAAGCTTTCTTT.

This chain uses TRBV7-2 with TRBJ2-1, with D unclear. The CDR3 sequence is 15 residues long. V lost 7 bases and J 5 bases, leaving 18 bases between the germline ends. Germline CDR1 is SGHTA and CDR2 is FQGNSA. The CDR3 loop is CASTLDLSAHNEQFF. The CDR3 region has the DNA TGTGCCAGCACGTTGGACCTATCGGCGCACAATGAGCAGTTCTTC.

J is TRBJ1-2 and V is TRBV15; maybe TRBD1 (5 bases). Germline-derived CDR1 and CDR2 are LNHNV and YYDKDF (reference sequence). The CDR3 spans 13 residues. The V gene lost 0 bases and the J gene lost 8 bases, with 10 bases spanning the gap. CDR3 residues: CATSRDRQGGYTF. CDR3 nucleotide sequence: TGTGCCACCAGCAGAGATCGGCAGGGAGGCTACACCTTC. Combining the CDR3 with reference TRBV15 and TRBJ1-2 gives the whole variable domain DAMVIQNPRYQVTQFGKPVTLSCSQTLNHNVMYWYQQKSSQAPKLLFHYYDKDFNNEADTPDNFQSRRPNTSFCFLDIRSPGLGDTAMYLCATSRDRQGGYTFGSGTRLTVV.

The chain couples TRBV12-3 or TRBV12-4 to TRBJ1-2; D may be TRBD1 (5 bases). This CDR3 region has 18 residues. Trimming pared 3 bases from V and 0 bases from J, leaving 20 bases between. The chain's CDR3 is CASSLIRGPGDPNYGYTF. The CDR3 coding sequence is TGTGCCAGCAGTTTGATTCGGGGACCGGGGGACCCTAACTATGGCTACACCTTC.

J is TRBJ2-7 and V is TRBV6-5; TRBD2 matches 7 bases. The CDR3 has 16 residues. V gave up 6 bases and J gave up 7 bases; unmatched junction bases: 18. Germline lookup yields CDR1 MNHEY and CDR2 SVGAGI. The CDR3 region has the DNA TGTGCCAGCAGAAGCCCTGGAGGGAGGGATAATAATGAGCAGTACTTC. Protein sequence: CASRSPGGRDNNEQYF.